The T cell receptor beta chain under discussion was sequenced for a study of CD8 T cells in Susac syndrome. The CDR3 length is 12 residues. CDR1 and CDR2 from the germline V gene are SQVTM and ANQGSEA. With 5 bases removed from V and 7 bases from J, the gap between germline ends came to 14 bases. With random hexamers, reverse transcription was performed on 0.5 to 1 ug of RNA. Each CDR3 protein gets one entry after TCRdb re-called the immunoSEQ multiplex PCR reads with MiXCR. Among fewer than 250,000 distinct CDR3 sequences listed, 85% to 95% were seen once. Input material: CD4+ T cells from PBMCs. The rearrangement uses TRBV29-1 and TRBJ1-2; the D gene is possibly TRBD1 (5 bases). This TCR came from a human donor in good health. This CDR3 reads CSVFGAESGYTF. CDR3 DNA: TGCAGCGTTTTTGGGGCAGAATCTGGCTACACCTTC.